The present entry profiles one TCR beta chain with its context. The antigen is unknown. The germline V gene has CDR1 ENHRY and CDR2 SYGVKD. V lost 2 bases to trimming and J lost 2 bases, with 9 bases between them. The CDR3 sequence is 14 residues long. The data belong to a study of T cell responses to AZD1222 COVID-19 vaccine. Sequencing used immunoSEQ multiplex PCR; TCRdb keeps in-frame clones, though not all of them. This sample has about 140,000 clones, with just over 90% found just once. Overall study findings and caveats: White British ancestry dominated among donors, who included more females, and clonal diversity was possibly underestimated. Nearly half of the spike-specific TCRs reportedly recognize variant regions that carry no mutations.

The chain joins TRBV10-3 to TRBJ1-2; D gene unclear. The TCR comes from an adult in good health. Here the sequenced sample was peripheral blood, taken on day 0 of MenACWY control vaccination. CDR3 amino acids: CAISEPFINYGYTF. The DNA for the CDR3 is TGTGCCATCAGTGAGCCTTTCATAAACTATGGCTACACCTTC.